The present TCR beta chain was sequenced within a study of CD8 T cells in Susac syndrome. cDNA came from about 0.5 to 1 ug RNA primed by random hexamers. Multiplex PCR with immunoSEQ amplified the TCR beta CDR3 across 54 Vbeta and 13 Jbeta. From the immunoSEQ multiplex PCR reads, TCRdb called clonotypes with MiXCR, one entry per CDR3 protein. This sample has a few hundred thousand distinct CDR3 sequences, with approximately 95% found just once. TCR beta was sequenced from blood CD8+ and CD4+ T cells. The multiple sclerosis controls were treatment-naive patients with relapsing-remitting disease that was stable or active. Purification of the CD8+ and CD4+ T cells relied on negative isolation, and TEMRA cells underwent FACS enrichment. This CDR3 contains 14 residues. Germline values: CDR1 SQVTM, CDR2 ANQGSEA. The ends lost 4 bases at V and 7 bases at J; junction bases unmatched: 8.

The chain recombines TRBV29-1 with TRBJ2-1; 9 nucleotides align to TRBD1. The TCR comes from a human donor with multiple sclerosis. What was sequenced was CD4+ T cells from PBMCs. The CDR3 loop reads CSVAGTGSYNEQFF. As DNA, the CDR3 is TGCAGCGTTGCCGGGACAGGGTCATATAATGAGCAGTTCTTC.